The clone carrying this T cell receptor beta chain came up many times. This sample was included in a study of spatial heterogeneity in lung cancer. The wider study: A consistent excess of beta-chain over alpha-chain sequences was detected. Each distinct TCR and UMI combination averaged more than ten appearances in raw reads.

TCRdb passed the 5' RACE reads through MiXCR, listing each CDR3 protein once. The data show almost 75,000 distinct CDR3 sequences, roughly 15% seen once. Germline lookup yields CDR1 MNHEY and CDR2 SMNVEV (reference sequence). V lost 2 bases to trimming and J lost 4 bases, with 9 bases between them. The CDR3 is 14 amino acids. As for time point: sample taken at primary tumor resection. No cell sorting; template was whole RNA from tumor, lung tissue or PBMC. The source material was PBMCs, sampled at surgery. The source of this sequence is a male donor with early-stage non-small cell lung cancer. V usage is TRBV27 and J usage is TRBJ1-5; possibly TRBD1 for D (5 bases). In DNA, the CDR3 is TGTGCCAGCAGTTTAACCGGGGCTAATCAGCCCCAGCATTTT. Its translation: CASSLTGANQPQHF.